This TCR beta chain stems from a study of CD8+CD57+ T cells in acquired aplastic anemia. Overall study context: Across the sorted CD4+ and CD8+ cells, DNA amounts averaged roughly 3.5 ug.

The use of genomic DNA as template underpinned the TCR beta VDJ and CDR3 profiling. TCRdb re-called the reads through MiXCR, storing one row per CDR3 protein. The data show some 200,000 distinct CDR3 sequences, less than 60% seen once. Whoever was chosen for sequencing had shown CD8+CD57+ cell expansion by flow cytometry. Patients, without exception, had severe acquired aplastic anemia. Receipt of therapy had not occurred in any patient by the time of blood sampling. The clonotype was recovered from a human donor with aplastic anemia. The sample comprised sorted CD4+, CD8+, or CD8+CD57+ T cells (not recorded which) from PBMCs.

CDR3: CAISATVNTEAFF. CDR3 nucleotides: TGTGCCATCAGCGCGACAGTCAACACTGAAGCTTTCTTT. V usage is TRBV10-3 and J usage is TRBJ1-1, with a weak D call TRBD1 (5 bases). The germline V gene has CDR1 ENHRY and CDR2 SYGVKD. The V and J ends lost 6 bases and 2 bases respectively, with 10 bases between them. The CDR3 loop spans 13 amino acids.